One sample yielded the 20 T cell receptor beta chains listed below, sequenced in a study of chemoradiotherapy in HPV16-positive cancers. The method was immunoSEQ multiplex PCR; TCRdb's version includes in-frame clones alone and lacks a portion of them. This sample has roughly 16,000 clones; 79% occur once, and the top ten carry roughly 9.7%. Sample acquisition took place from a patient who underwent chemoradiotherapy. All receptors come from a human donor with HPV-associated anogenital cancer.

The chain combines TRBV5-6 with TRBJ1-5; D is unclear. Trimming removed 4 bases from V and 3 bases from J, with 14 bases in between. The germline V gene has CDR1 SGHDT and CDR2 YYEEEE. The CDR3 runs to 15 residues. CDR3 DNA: TGTGCCAGCAGCCAAACTCCTGGCCCCAATCAGCCCCAGCATTTT. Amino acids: CASSQTPGPNQPQHF.

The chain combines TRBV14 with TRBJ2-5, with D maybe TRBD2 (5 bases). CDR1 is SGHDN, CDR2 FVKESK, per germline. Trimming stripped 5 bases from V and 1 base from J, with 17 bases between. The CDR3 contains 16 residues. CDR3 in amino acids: CASSSISGFAQETQYF. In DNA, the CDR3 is TGTGCCAGCAGCTCCATATCGGGGTTTGCCCAAGAGACCCAGTACTTC.

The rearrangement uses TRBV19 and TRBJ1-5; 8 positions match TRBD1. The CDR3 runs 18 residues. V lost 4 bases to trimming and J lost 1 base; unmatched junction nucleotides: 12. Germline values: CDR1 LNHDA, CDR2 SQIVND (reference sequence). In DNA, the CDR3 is TGTGCCAGTAGTACCCGAAATCCGACAGGGGCCAGCAATCAGCCCCAGCATTTT. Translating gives CASSTRNPTGASNQPQHF. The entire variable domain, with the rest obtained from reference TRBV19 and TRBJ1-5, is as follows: DGGITQSPKYLFRKEGQNVTLSCEQNLNHDAMYWYRQDPGQGLRLIYYSQIVNDFQKGDIAEGYSVSREKKESFPLTVTSAQKNPTAFYLCASSTRNPTGASNQPQHFGDGTRLSIL.

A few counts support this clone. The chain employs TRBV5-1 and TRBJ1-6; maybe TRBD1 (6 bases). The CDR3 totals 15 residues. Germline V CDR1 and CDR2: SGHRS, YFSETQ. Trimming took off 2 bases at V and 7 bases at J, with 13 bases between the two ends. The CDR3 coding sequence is TGCGCCAGCAGCTTAGCAGGGGCCCTAAATTCACCCCTCCACTTT. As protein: CASSLAGALNSPLHF.

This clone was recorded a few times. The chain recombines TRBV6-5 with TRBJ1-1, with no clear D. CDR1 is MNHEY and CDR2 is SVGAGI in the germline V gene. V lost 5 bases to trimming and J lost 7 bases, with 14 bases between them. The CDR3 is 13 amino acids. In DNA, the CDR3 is TGTGCCAGCAGTACGTACGGAGGGAGTGAAGCTTTCTTT. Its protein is CASSTYGGSEAFF.

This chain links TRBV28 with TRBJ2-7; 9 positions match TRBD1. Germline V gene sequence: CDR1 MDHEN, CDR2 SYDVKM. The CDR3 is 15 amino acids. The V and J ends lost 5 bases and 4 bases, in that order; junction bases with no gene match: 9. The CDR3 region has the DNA TGTGCCAGCAGTGGGGGACAGGGTTACCGATACGAGCAGTACTTC. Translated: CASSGGQGYRYEQYF.

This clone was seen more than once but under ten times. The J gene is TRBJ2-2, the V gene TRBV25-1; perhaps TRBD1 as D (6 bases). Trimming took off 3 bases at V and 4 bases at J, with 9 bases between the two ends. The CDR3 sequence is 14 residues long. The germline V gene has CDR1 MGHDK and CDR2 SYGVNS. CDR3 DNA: TGTGCCAGCAGTGAGAGGGGGACCACCGGGGAGCTGTTTTTT. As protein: CASSERGTTGELFF.

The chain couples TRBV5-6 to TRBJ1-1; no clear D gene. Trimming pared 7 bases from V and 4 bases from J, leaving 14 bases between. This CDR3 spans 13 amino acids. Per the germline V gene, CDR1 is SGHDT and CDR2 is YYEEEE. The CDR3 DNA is TGTGCCAGCCAGACTCTTGAGGGCACTGAAGCTTTCTTT. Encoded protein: CASQTLEGTEAFF.

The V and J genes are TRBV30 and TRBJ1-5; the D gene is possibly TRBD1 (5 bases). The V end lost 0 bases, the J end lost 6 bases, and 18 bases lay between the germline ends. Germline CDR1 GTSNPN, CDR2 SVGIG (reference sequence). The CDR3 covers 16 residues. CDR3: CAWSVRRGKRGQPQHF. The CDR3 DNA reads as TGTGCCTGGAGTGTAAGAAGGGGAAAAAGGGGTCAGCCCCAGCATTTT.

Written as DNA, the CDR3 is TGTGCCAGCTCACCATGGCCTCCCGCTGGAAACACCATATATTTT. Translation: CASSPWPPAGNTIYF. J is TRBJ1-3 and V is TRBV18; D gene unclear. This CDR3 is built from 15 residues. V was clipped by 2 bases and J by 2 bases, with 10 bases between them. The V gene's germline CDR1 is KGHSH and CDR2 LQKENI.

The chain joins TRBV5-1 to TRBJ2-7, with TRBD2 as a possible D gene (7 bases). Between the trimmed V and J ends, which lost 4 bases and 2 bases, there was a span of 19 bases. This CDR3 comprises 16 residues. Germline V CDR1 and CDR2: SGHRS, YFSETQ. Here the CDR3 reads CASSPFSRGGTYEQYF. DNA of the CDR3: TGCGCCAGCAGCCCATTCTCGAGGGGGGGAACCTACGAGCAGTACTTC.

The CDR3 is CAGGSGLEETQYF. For the CDR3, the DNA is TGTGCCGGCGGGTCCGGTCTGGAAGAGACCCAGTACTTC. J is TRBJ2-5 and V is TRBV18; possibly TRBD2 for D (5 bases). CDR3 length equals 13 residues. V was cut by 11 bases and J by 3 bases, with 16 bases left in between. The germline V gene has CDR1 KGHSH and CDR2 LQKENI.

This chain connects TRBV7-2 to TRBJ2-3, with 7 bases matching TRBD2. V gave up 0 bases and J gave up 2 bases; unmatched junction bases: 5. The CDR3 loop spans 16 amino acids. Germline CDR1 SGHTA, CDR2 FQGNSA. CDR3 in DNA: TGTGCCAGCAGCTTAGCGGGGGGGTATACCACAGATACGCAGTATTTT. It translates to CASSLAGGYTTDTQYF.

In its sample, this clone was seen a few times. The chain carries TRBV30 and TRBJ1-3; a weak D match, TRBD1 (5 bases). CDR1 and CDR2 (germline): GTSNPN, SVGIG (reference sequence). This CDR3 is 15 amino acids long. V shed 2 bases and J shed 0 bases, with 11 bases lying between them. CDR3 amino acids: CAWSHYRTSGNTIYF. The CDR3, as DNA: TGTGCCTGGAGTCATTACAGGACCTCTGGAAACACCATATATTTT. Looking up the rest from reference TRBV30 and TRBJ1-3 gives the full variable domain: SQTIHQWPATLVQPVGSPLSLECTVEGTSNPNLYWYRQAAGRGLQLLFYSVGIGQISSEVPQNLSASRPQDRQFILSSKKLLLSDSGFYLCAWSHYRTSGNTIYFGEGSWLTVV.

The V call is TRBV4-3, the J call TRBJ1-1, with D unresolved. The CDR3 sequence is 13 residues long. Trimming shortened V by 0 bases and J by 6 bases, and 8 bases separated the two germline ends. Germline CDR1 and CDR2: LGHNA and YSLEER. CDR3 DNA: TGCGCCAGCAGCCAAGAAGCCGAAGCTGAAGCTTTCTTT. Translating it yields CASSQEAEAEAFF.

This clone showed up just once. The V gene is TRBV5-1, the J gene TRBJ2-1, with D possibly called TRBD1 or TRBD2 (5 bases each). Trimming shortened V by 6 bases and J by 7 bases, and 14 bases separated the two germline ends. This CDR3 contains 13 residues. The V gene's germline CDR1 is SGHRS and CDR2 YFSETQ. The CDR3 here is CASTSGTENEQFF. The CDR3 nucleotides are TGCGCCAGCACCTCCGGGACCGAGAATGAGCAGTTCTTC.

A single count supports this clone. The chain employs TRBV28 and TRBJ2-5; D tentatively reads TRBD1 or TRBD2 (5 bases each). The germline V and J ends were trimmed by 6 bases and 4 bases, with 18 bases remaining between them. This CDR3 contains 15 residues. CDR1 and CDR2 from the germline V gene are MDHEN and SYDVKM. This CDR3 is CASRFRDPQAETQYF. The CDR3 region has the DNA TGTGCCAGCAGATTCAGGGACCCCCAAGCAGAGACCCAGTACTTC.

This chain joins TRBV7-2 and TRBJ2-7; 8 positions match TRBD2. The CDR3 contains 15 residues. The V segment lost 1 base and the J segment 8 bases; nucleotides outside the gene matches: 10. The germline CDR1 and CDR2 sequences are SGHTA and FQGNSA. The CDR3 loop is CASSLGSGGPSKQYF. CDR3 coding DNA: TGTGCCAGCAGCTTAGGGTCGGGGGGGCCTAGTAAGCAGTACTTC.

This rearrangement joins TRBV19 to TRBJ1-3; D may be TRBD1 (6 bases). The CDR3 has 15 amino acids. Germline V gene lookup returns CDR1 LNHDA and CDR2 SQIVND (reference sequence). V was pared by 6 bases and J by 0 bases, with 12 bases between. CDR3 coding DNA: TGTGCCAGTAGAGCCAGGGGAAGCTCTGGAAACACCATATATTTT. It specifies CASRARGSSGNTIYF.

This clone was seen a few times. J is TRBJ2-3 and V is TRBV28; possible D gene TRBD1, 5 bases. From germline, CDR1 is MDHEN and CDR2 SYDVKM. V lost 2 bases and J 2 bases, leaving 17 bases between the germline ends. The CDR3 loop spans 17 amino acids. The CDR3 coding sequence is TGTGCCAGCAGTTTACCGATTACAGGAGACCACACAGATACGCAGTATTTT. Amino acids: CASSLPITGDHTDTQYF.